The next 27 T cell receptor beta chains were all read from a single sample in a study of T cells in Graves' hyperthyroidism and ophthalmopathy. What was amplified from RNA transcripts were TCR beta CDR3 regions. Using the HTBI primer set, a first-round RT-PCR was run on the TCR CDR3. TCRdb reprocessed the multiplex PCR reads via MiXCR and lists one record per CDR3 protein. The sample consists of about half a million distinct CDR3 sequences, more than 20% of them appearing once. Sample: blood. These receptor sequences come from a man younger than 35 with Graves' hyperthyroidism.

Turning to this clonotype: One end of the junction fails to match germline, which may point to a read error. This chain joins TRBV5-1 and TRBJ2-5; maybe TRBD2 (7 bases). Per the germline V gene, CDR1 is SGHRS and CDR2 is YFSETQ. This CDR3 is 14 amino acids long. In DNA, the CDR3 is TGCGCCAGCAGCCCGGGAGCGGGACAAGAGACCCAGGACTTC. It yields the protein CASSPGAGQETQDF.

The table lists this clonotype with many counts. V usage is TRBV13 and J usage is TRBJ2-7, with TRBD2 identical over 7 bases. V lost 2 bases, J lost 0 bases, and 7 bases stayed unmatched. CDR1 is PRHDT and CDR2 is FYEKMQ in the germline V gene (reference sequence). CDR3 length: 16 amino acids. DNA of the CDR3: TGTGCCAGCAGCTTACGTGAGCGGGGTAGCTCCTACGAGCAGTACTTC. Protein product: CASSLRERGSSYEQYF.

This clonotype was observed many times. The chain couples TRBV5-8 to TRBJ1-1, with a possible D match to TRBD1 (5 bases). The CDR3 spans 13 residues. Trimming took 0 bases from V and 6 from J, leaving 9 bases between them. Germline V lookup: CDR1 SGHTS, CDR2 YDEGEE. The chain's CDR3 is CASSLAWGSEAFF. In DNA form, the CDR3 reads TGTGCCAGCAGCTTGGCTTGGGGCTCTGAAGCTTTCTTT.

Ten or more counts support this clonotype. This chain links TRBV9 with TRBJ2-7; 8 bases match TRBD1. The CDR3 contains 14 residues. V lost 2 bases to trimming and J lost 2 bases; unmatched junction nucleotides: 3. In germline, CDR1 is SGDLS, CDR2 YYNGEE. The CDR3 sequence is CASSVRDRPYEQYF. In DNA, the CDR3 is TGTGCCAGCAGCGTTCGGGACAGGCCCTACGAGCAGTACTTC. Full variable domain (missing parts from reference TRBV9 and TRBJ2-7): DSGVTQTPKHLITATGQRVTLRCSPRSGDLSVYWYQQSLDQGLQFLIQYYNGEERAKGNILERFSAQQFPDLHSELNLSSLELGDSALYFCASSVRDRPYEQYFGPGTRLTVT.

This clonotype came up many times. The chain couples TRBV5-6 to TRBJ2-7; 8 bases are shared with TRBD1. The J segment lost 3 bases and the V segment lost 5 bases, leaving 7 bases of the junction unmatched. Germline V gives CDR1 SGHDT, CDR2 YYEEEE. The CDR3 has 14 amino acids. DNA for the CDR3: TGTGCCAGCAGTTTACAGGGGGTCGGCTACGAGCAGTACTTC. Its protein is CASSLQGVGYEQYF.

This clonotype was seen many times. The CDR3 DNA reads as TGTGCCAGCAGCTTAGACCCAAATCAGCCCCAGCATTTT. As protein: CASSLDPNQPQHF. V and J are TRBV7-9 and TRBJ1-5, with D unresolved. The length of the CDR3 is 13 residues. Germline V gene data show CDR1 as SEHNR and CDR2 as FQNEAQ (reference sequence). The V gene lost 1 base and the J gene lost 4 bases, with 5 bases spanning the gap.

This clonotype showed up many times. The chain uses TRBV10-3 and TRBJ2-6, with a possible D match to TRBD2 (6 bases). This CDR3 region has 16 residues. Germline V gene lookup returns CDR1 ENHRY and CDR2 SYGVKD. V was clipped by 0 bases and J by 3 bases, with 9 bases between them. The CDR3 reads CAISESRGGGANVLTF. The CDR3 DNA is TGTGCCATCAGTGAGTCGAGGGGAGGTGGGGCCAACGTCCTGACTTTC.

This clonotype was seen at least ten times. The genes are TRBV12-3 or TRBV12-4 and TRBJ2-7; TRBD2 might be the D (5 bases). With 1 base removed from V and 0 bases from J, the gap between germline ends came to 10 bases. This CDR3 has 15 residues. The CDR3 is CASSLVVGSSYEQYF. As DNA, the CDR3 is TGTGCCAGCAGTTTAGTGGTGGGGAGCTCCTACGAGCAGTACTTC.

This clonotype appeared many times. The chain has TRBV18 and TRBJ2-5; TRBD1 aligns across 7 bases. Germline values: CDR1 KGHSH, CDR2 LQKENI. The CDR3 is 14 amino acids. The junction had 5 bases not matched to a gene; V was cut back by 4 bases and J by 3 bases. The CDR3 sequence: CASSRLQGKETQYF. The CDR3 bases are TGTGCCAGCTCACGGCTACAGGGGAAAGAGACCCAGTACTTC.

This clonotype is a singleton in its sample. The chain combines TRBV6-1 with TRBJ2-7, with D possibly matching TRBD1 (6 bases). The CDR3 totals 15 residues. Per the germline V gene, CDR1 is MNHNS and CDR2 is SASEGT. Between the trimmed V and J ends, which lost 0 bases and 7 bases, there was a span of 16 bases. CDR3 amino acids: CASSEAPQGLGEQYF. CDR3 in DNA: TGTGCCAGCAGTGAAGCGCCACAGGGTCTTGGAGAGCAGTACTTC.

The V and J genes are TRBV28 and TRBJ2-7, with 8 bases identical to TRBD1. Trimming at V came to 7 bases and at J to 2 bases, leaving 16 bases not matched to a gene. The CDR3 is 17 amino acids. Germline V gene lookup returns CDR1 MDHEN and CDR2 SYDVKM. The CDR3 DNA reads as TGTGCCAGCACGCATCGACAGGGGACCTCAAGTCCCTACGAGCAGTACTTC. Amino acids: CASTHRQGTSSPYEQYF.

This clonotype has only a few counts. The J gene is TRBJ2-2, the V gene TRBV29-1; D possibly corresponds to TRBD1 (6 bases). V was cut by 6 bases and J by 8 bases, with 13 bases left in between. CDR3 size: 12 residues. CDR1 SQVTM and CDR2 ANQGSEA come from the germline V gene. The CDR3 coding sequence is TGCAGCGTGGTCTCCGGGACAGGGGAGCTGTTTTTT. Residues: CSVVSGTGELFF.

This clonotype was observed many times. This chain joins TRBV10-2 and TRBJ1-5; a weak D match, TRBD1 (5 bases). V lost 4 bases, J lost 5 bases, and 12 bases lay in between. CDR3 length: 14 amino acids. Germline V lookup: CDR1 WSHSY, CDR2 SAAADI. The CDR3: CASSGNYRYQPQHF. DNA for the CDR3: TGCGCCAGCAGTGGGAACTACAGGTATCAGCCCCAGCATTTT.

Comment on this clonotype: Sequence at one end of the junction differs from germline and may be a read error. This sequence joins TRBV5-5 and TRBJ2-7, with 13 bases that match TRBD2. The CDR3 sequence is 14 residues long. Germline V lookup: CDR1 SGHKS, CDR2 YYEKEE (reference sequence). The CDR3 DNA reads as TGCGCCAGCAGCCGGGGACTAGCGGGATTCGAGCAGTACTTC. Its protein product is CASSRGLAGFEQYF.

This sequence joins TRBV10-2 and TRBJ1-1; perhaps TRBD1 as D (5 bases). V was cut by 10 bases and J by 2 bases, with 17 bases left in between. Germline CDR1 is WSHSY and CDR2 is SAAADI. The CDR3 is 14 residues long. Here the CDR3 DNA reads TGCGCCACTCGCGGGGCCGACGATAACACTGAAGCTTTCTTT. Its protein is CATRGADDNTEAFF.

Comment on this clonotype: A read error may account for a junction end that differs from germline. V and J are TRBV6-5 and TRBJ1-1; D is undetermined. The CDR3 contains 14 residues. Germline assignment: CDR1 MNHEY and CDR2 SVGAGI. The CDR3 region has the DNA TGTGCCAGCCGTTACCCCCCATTGAACACTGAAGCTTTCTTT. Protein sequence: CASRYPPLNTEAFF.

This clonotype came up many times. J is TRBJ1-5 and V is TRBV7-8; no reliable D call. V lost 5 bases and J lost 1, with 15 bases in between. The CDR3 runs to 16 residues. In germline, CDR1 is SGHVS, CDR2 FQNEAQ. CDR3 DNA: TGTGCCAGCAGCCAGTCTCGGGGATTAAGCAATCAGCCCCAGCATTTT. This codes for CASSQSRGLSNQPQHF.

This clonotype was detected ten times or more. The V call is TRBV6-1, the J call TRBJ1-5; 11 nucleotides match TRBD1. From germline, CDR1 is MNHNS and CDR2 SASEGT. V shed 5 bases and J 6 bases; nucleotides not matched to a gene: 6. CDR3 length equals 15 residues. The CDR3 DNA reads as TGTGCCAGCAGTAGGACAGGGGGCGCGGGTCAGCCCCAGCATTTT. This sequence encodes CASSRTGGAGQPQHF.

The J gene is TRBJ1-1, the V gene TRBV10-3, with TRBD1 identical over 10 bases. CDR3 size: 13 residues. From germline, CDR1 is ENHRY and CDR2 SYGVKD. The ends lost 9 bases at V and 5 bases at J; junction bases unmatched: 6. CDR3 region: CAIKPGQGTEAFF. CDR3 in DNA: TGTGCCATTAAACCGGGACAGGGGACTGAAGCTTTCTTT.

The chain joins TRBV12-3 or TRBV12-4 to TRBJ1-1; TRBD1 might be the D (5 bases). This CDR3 is built from 13 residues. Trimming took 0 bases from V and 10 from J, leaving 12 bases between them. CDR3 nucleotides: TGTGCCAGCAGTTTAGCAGGGACGACGGGAGCTTTCTTT. Amino acid sequence: CASSLAGTTGAFF.

This clonotype was found many times. The chain employs TRBV28 and TRBJ2-7; D is possibly TRBD1 (5 bases). Per the germline V gene, CDR1 is MDHEN and CDR2 is SYDVKM. The V gene lost 6 bases and the J gene lost 1 base, with 16 bases spanning the gap. The CDR3 totals 15 residues. In nucleotides, the CDR3 is TGTGCCAGCAGCTCGGAAGGGGTATGGTCCTACGAGCAGTACTTC. This sequence encodes CASSSEGVWSYEQYF.

This clonotype was seen ten or more times. The rearrangement uses TRBV12-3 or TRBV12-4 and TRBJ1-2; a possible D gene is TRBD1 (5 bases). Trimming took off 6 bases at V and 0 bases at J, with 17 bases between the two ends. The CDR3 runs to 16 residues. The CDR3 spells CASSPRGPGANYGYTF. CDR3 DNA sequence: TGTGCCAGCAGCCCAAGGGGCCCCGGTGCTAACTATGGCTACACCTTC.

The chain joins TRBV14 to TRBJ2-2; D is unresolved. V shed 5 bases and J shed 0 bases, with 10 bases lying between them. Germline CDR1 reads SGHDN; CDR2 reads FVKESK. The CDR3 length is 15 residues. As DNA, the CDR3 is TGTGCCAGCAGCTCGCGACGGACGAACACCGGGGAGCTGTTTTTT. Encoded protein: CASSSRRTNTGELFF.

The chain employs TRBV12-5 and TRBJ2-4, with 7 bases identical to TRBD1. Looked up from germline, CDR1 is LGHNT and CDR2 is FRNRAP. Losses at the gene ends were 3 bases for V and 7 bases for J; bases not matched to a gene: 15. This CDR3 contains 17 residues. The CDR3 DNA is TGTGCTAGTGGTTTCCCCCTTGACAGGGCGGTTTTGAACATTCAGTACTTC. Translating gives CASGFPLDRAVLNIQYF.

The chain links TRBV30 to TRBJ1-5, with D possibly matching TRBD1 (5 bases). Trimming cost V 2 bases and J 7 bases, with 12 bases left between them. There are 13 residues in the CDR3. Per the germline V gene, CDR1 is GTSNPN and CDR2 is SVGIG (reference sequence). CDR3: CAWSQGSRQPQHF. CDR3 coding DNA: TGTGCCTGGAGTCAGGGTTCTAGACAGCCCCAGCATTTT. The complete variable domain, with remaining parts taken from reference TRBV30 and TRBJ1-5, reads SQTIHQWPATLVQPVGSPLSLECTVEGTSNPNLYWYRQAAGRGLQLLFYSVGIGQISSEVPQNLSASRPQDRQFILSSKKLLLSDSGFYLCAWSQGSRQPQHFGDGTRLSIL.

This clonotype occurred many times. The chain combines TRBV9 with TRBJ1-1, with D uncertain. The CDR3 extends over 14 amino acids. The V gene's germline CDR1 is SGDLS and CDR2 YYNGEE. V gave up 0 bases and J gave up 0 bases, with 6 bases separating them. In nucleotides, the CDR3 is TGTGCCAGCAGCGTAGCTGCAGTGAACACTGAAGCTTTCTTT. It translates to CASSVAAVNTEAFF.

This clonotype has at least ten counts. At one boundary the junction diverges from the germline segment, which might be a read error. The J gene is TRBJ1-5, the V gene TRBV6-2 or TRBV6-3; no reliable D call. Germline V gene data show CDR1 as MNHEY and CDR2 as SVGEGT. CDR3 length: 19 amino acids. The CDR3 is CASSYISRFLGLSNQPQHF. CDR3 DNA: TGTGCCAGCAGTTACATCTCTCGGTTCCTAGGACTTAGCAACCAGCCCCAGCATTTT.